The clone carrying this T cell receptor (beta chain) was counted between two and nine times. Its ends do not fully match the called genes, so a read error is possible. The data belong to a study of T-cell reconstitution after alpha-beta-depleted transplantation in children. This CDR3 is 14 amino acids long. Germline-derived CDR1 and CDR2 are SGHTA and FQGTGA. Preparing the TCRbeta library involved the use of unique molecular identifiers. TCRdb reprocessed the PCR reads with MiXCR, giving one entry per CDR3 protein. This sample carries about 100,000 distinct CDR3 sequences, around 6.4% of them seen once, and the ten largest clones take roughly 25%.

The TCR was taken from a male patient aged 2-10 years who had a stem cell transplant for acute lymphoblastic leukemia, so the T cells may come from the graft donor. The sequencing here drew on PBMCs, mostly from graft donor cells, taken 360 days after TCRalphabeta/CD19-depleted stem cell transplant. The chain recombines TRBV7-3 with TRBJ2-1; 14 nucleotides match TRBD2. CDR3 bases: TGTGCCAGCAGCTCCCCCGGGACTAGCGGGAGTATAATCTTC. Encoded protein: CASSSPGTSGSIIF.